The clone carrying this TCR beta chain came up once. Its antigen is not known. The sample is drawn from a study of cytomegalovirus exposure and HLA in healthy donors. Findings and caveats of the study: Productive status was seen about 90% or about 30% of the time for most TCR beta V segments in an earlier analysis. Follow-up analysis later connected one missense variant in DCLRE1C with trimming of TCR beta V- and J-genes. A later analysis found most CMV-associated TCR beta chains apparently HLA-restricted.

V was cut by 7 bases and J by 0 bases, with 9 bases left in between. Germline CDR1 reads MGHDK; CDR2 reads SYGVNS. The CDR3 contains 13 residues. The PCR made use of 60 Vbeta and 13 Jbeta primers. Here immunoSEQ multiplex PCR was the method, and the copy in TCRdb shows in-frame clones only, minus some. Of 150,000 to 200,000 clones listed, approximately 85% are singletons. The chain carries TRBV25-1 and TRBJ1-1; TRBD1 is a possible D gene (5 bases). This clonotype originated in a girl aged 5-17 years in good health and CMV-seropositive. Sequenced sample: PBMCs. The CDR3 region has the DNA TGTGCCAGCATCGCGACAGTGAACACTGAAGCTTTCTTT. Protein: CASIATVNTEAFF. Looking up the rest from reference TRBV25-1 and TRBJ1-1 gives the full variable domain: EADIYQTPRYLVIGTGKKITLECSQTMGHDKMYWYQQDPGMELHLIHYSYGVNSTEKGDLSSESTVSRIRTEHFPLTLESARPSHTSQYLCASIATVNTEAFFGQGTRLTVV.